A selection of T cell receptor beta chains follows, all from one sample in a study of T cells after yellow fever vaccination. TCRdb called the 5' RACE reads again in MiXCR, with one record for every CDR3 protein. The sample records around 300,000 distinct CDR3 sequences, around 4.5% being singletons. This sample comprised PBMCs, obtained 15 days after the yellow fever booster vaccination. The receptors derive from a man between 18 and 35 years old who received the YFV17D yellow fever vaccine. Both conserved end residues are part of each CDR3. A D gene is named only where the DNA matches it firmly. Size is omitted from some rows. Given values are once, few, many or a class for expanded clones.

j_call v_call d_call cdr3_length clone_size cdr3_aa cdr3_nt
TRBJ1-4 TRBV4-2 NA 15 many CASSQEDGSNEKLFF TGTGCCAGCAGCCAAGAGGACGGATCTAATGAAAAACTGTTTTTT
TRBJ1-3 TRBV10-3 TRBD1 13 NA CASIQGAGNTIYF TGTGCCTCAATACAGGGGGCTGGAAACACCATATATTTT
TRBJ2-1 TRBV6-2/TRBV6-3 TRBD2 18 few CASREGLAGRSSYNEQFF TGTGCCAGCAGAGAGGGACTAGCGGGCCGTAGCTCCTACAATGAGCAGTTCTTC
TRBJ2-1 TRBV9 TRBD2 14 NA CASSPSGGSNEQFF TGTGCCAGCAGCCCTAGCGGGGGAAGCAATGAGCAGTTCTTC
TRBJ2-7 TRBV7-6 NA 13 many CASSFARDREQYF TGTGCCAGCAGCTTTGCGCGGGACAGAGAGCAGTACTTC
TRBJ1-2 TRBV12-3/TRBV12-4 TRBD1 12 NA CASSFAGGDYTF TGTGCCAGCAGTTTCGCAGGGGGGGACTACACCTTC
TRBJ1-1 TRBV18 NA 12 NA CASSLGQPEAFF TGTGCCAGCTCACTAGGACAGCCTGAAGCTTTCTTT
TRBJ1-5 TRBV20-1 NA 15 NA CSARDRRLGHQPQHF TGCAGTGCTAGAGATCGCAGGTTAGGCCATCAGCCCCAGCATTTT
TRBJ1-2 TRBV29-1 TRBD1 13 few CSVEGQGNYGYTF TGCAGCGTTGAGGGACAGGGGAACTATGGCTACACCTTC
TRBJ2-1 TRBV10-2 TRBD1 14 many CASRDRGTYNEQFF TGCGCCAGCAGAGACAGGGGAACCTACAATGAGCAGTTCTTC
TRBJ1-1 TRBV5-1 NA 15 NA CASSFSEGGDTEAFF TGCGCCAGCAGCTTTTCTGAAGGGGGGGACACTGAAGCTTTCTTT
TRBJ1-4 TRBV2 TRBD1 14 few CASGAGGGDEKLFF TGTGCCAGCGGCGCAGGGGGCGGAGACGAAAAACTGTTTTTT
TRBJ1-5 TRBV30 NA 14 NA CAWTPTLSNQPQHF TGTGCCTGGACCCCGACACTCAGCAATCAGCCCCAGCATTTT
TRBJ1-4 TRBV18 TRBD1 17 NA CASSPPEQGAYNEKLFF TGTGCCAGCTCACCACCGGAACAGGGGGCTTATAATGAAAAACTGTTTTTT
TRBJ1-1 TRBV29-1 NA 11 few CSVELGLSMFF TGCAGCGTTGAGTTGGGGCTAAGTATGTTCTTT
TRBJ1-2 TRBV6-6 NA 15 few CASSYPTTQGYGYTF TGTGCCAGCAGTTACCCTACCACACAGGGCTATGGCTACACCTTC
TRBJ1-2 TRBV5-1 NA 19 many CASSLAFGDAPGRIYGYTF TGCGCCAGCAGCTTGGCCTTCGGGGATGCACCGGGACGGATCTATGGCTACACCTTC
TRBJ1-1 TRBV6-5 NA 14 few CASSSSRTATEAFF TGTGCCAGCAGCTCCTCCCGAACTGCCACTGAAGCTTTCTTT
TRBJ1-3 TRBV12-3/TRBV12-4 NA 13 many CASFVRGGNTIYF TGTGCCAGTTTTGTCAGAGGGGGAAACACCATATATTTT
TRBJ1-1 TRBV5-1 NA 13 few CASRLTGNTEAFF TGCGCCAGCAGACTTACAGGGAACACTGAAGCTTTCTTT
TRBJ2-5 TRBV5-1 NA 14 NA CASSSLQGQETQYF TGCGCCAGCTCCTCCTTACAGGGCCAAGAGACCCAGTACTTC
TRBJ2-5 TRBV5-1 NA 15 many CASSSLGGTQETQYF TGCGCCAGCAGCTCCCTAGGAGGGACCCAAGAGACCCAGTACTTC
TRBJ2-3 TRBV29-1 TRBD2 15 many CSVEASGGRTDTQYF TGCAGCGTTGAAGCTAGCGGGGGCCGCACAGATACGCAGTATTTT
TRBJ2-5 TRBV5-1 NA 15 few CASSLGLEVGETQYF TGCGCCAGCAGCTTAGGCCTAGAGGTGGGAGAGACCCAGTACTTC
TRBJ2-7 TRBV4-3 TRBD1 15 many CASSQDRQGVYEQYF TGCGCCAGCAGCCAAGATAGACAGGGAGTTTACGAGCAGTACTTC
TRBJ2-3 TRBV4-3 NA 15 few CASSQDRGGGDTQYF TGCGCCAGCAGCCAAGATAGGGGGGGCGGTGATACGCAGTATTTT
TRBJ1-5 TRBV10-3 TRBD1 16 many CAISEPRQGDGQPQHF TGTGCCATCAGTGAGCCCCGACAGGGAGATGGTCAGCCCCAGCATTTT
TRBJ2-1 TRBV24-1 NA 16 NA CATSDSQGWSNNEQFF TGTGCCACCAGTGATTCACAGGGATGGAGCAACAATGAGCAGTTCTTC
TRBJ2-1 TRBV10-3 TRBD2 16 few CAIRGDPRGGPGEQFF TGTGCCATCAGGGGAGACCCCCGGGGGGGCCCGGGGGAGCAGTTCTTC
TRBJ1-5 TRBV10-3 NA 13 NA CAISPGENQPQHF TGTGCCATCAGTCCCGGTGAGAATCAGCCCCAGCATTTT
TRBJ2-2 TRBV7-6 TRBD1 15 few CASSSGTEPPGELFF TGTGCCAGCAGCTCAGGGACAGAACCACCCGGGGAGCTGTTTTTT
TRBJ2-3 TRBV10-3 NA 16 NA CAISESIGLDTDTQYF TGTGCCATCAGTGAGTCGATAGGGCTGGACACAGATACGCAGTATTTT
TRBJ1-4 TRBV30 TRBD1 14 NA CAWSLTGGAEKLFF TGTGCCTGGAGTTTGACAGGGGGGGCTGAAAAACTGTTTTTT
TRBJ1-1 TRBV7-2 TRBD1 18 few CASSLALAQSGGSTEAFF TGTGCCAGCAGCTTAGCCCTTGCCCAATCAGGGGGCAGCACTGAAGCTTTCTTT
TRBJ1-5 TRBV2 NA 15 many CASSGQGNSNQPQHF TGTGCCAGCAGTGGGCAGGGGAACAGCAATCAGCCCCAGCATTTT
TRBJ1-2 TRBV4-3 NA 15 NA CASSQVSGAGGGYTF TGCGCCAGCAGCCAAGTCTCAGGTGCGGGGGGTGGCTACACCTTC